A selection of T cell receptor beta chains follows, all from one sample in a study of shared clonotypes between healthy human individuals. Some clones are missing from TCRdb's copy, which holds only in-frame ones; the method was immunoSEQ multiplex PCR. This table holds 950,000 to 1,100,000 clones, approximately 80% found once. Input material: memory CD4+ T cells from PBMCs. Receptors originate from a man between 18 and 35 years old in good health. Some clones in this sample may be carry-over from other donors' samples. Both conserved end residues are part of each CDR3. A D gene is named only where the DNA matches it firmly. Clone sizes are given selectively: once, few, many, or a class where the clone is expanded.

d_gene,v_gene,abundance,j_gene,CDR3aa,CDR3nt
NA,TRBV7-2,few,TRBJ2-1,CASSLFAITRDHSYNEQFF,TGTGCCAGCAGCTTATTCGCGATAACCAGGGACCACTCCTACAATGAGCAGTTCTTC
TRBD2,TRBV6-9,NA,TRBJ2-1,CASSYGGATSGNYNEQFF,TGTGCCAGCAGTTATGGTGGGGCGACTAGCGGTAACTACAATGAGCAGTTCTTC
TRBD1,TRBV9,few,TRBJ2-4,CASSVETGGNIQYF,TGTGCCAGCAGCGTAGAGACAGGGGGGAACATTCAGTACTTC
NA,TRBV9,NA,TRBJ2-3,CASSPGDGLTDTQYF,TGTGCCAGCAGCCCGGGGGACGGCCTCACAGATACGCAGTATTTT
NA,TRBV9,few,TRBJ1-1,CASSGALGTEAFF,TGTGCCAGCAGTGGAGCCCTGGGCACTGAAGCTTTCTTT
NA,TRBV5-4,NA,TRBJ2-7,CASSSQDFPYEQYF,TGTGCCAGCAGCTCACAGGATTTTCCCTACGAGCAGTACTTC
TRBD1,TRBV5-1,once,TRBJ1-2,CASSLGTGGGYGYTF,TGCGCCAGCAGCTTGGGCACAGGGGGAGGCTATGGCTACACCTTC
TRBD1,TRBV2,NA,TRBJ1-2,CASSEARGRDGYTF,TGTGCCAGCAGTGAGGCCAGGGGGAGGGATGGCTACACCTTC
NA,TRBV29-1,many,TRBJ2-2,CSVSRGAGELFF,TGCAGCGTTTCCAGGGGGGCCGGGGAGCTGTTTTTT
NA,TRBV9,NA,TRBJ2-5,CASSVRQQETQYF,TGTGCCAGCAGCGTCAGGCAACAAGAGACCCAGTACTTC
NA,TRBV6-5,NA,TRBJ1-1,CASSLGRGTEAFF,TGTGCCAGCAGCCTAGGTCGGGGCACTGAAGCTTTCTTT
NA,TRBV18,once,TRBJ2-3,CASSRRGSTDTQYF,TGTGCCAGCTCGAGGAGGGGAAGCACAGATACGCAGTATTTT
TRBD2,TRBV5-1,NA,TRBJ2-1,CASRRLAVYNEQFF,TGCGCCAGCAGGCGGCTAGCGGTCTACAATGAGCAGTTCTTC
TRBD2,TRBV5-1,many,TRBJ2-1,CASTGTSAENEQFF,TGCGCCAGTACGGGGACTAGCGCGGAGAATGAGCAGTTCTTC
NA,TRBV7-9,NA,TRBJ1-1,CASSSRAPSTEAFF,TGTGCCAGCAGCTCTAGGGCCCCCAGCACTGAAGCTTTCTTT
TRBD2,TRBV11-1,NA,TRBJ2-1,CASSSLAGGRNEQFF,TGTGCCAGCAGCTCTTTAGCGGGAGGGAGGAATGAGCAGTTCTTC
NA,TRBV9,NA,TRBJ2-2,CASQRDPNTGELFF,TGTGCCAGCCAAAGGGACCCCAACACCGGGGAGCTGTTTTTT
NA,TRBV9,NA,TRBJ2-3,CASSPTHDTQYF,TGTGCCAGCAGCCCCACCCACGATACGCAGTATTTT
TRBD2,TRBV5-1,NA,TRBJ2-7,CASSPAGGSNYEQYF,TGCGCCAGCAGCCCCGCCGGCGGGAGTAATTACGAGCAGTACTTC
NA,TRBV2,NA,TRBJ1-5,CASSPDGSHQPQHF,TGTGCCAGCAGTCCCGACGGGTCCCACCAGCCCCAGCATTTT
TRBD1,TRBV4-1,NA,TRBJ2-2,CASSQGRGQVMSTGELFF,TGCGCCAGCAGCCAAGGGAGGGGACAGGTTATGAGCACCGGGGAGCTGTTTTTT
NA,TRBV11-2,NA,TRBJ2-2,CASSLDSTGTGELFF,TGTGCCAGCAGCTTAGATTCCACCGGCACCGGGGAGCTGTTTTTT
NA,TRBV7-2,NA,TRBJ1-1,CASSPGKNTEAFF,TGTGCCAGCAGCCCAGGGAAGAACACTGAAGCTTTCTTT
NA,TRBV5-1,NA,TRBJ1-2,CASRGILNSYGYTF,TGCGCCAGCAGGGGGATTCTTAACAGCTATGGCTACACCTTC